The 18 T cell receptor beta chains listed next were all sequenced from one sample in a study of radiotherapy plus CTLA-4 blockade in lung cancer. Using immunoSEQ multiplex PCR, the repertoire was profiled, and TCRdb retains in-frame clones only, with some absent. This sample yields some 32,000 clones, of which 81% are seen a single time; 20% to 25% belongs to the top ten. This sample comprised peripheral blood, obtained from a patient treated with radiotherapy plus ipilimumab. The receptors were gathered from a human donor with non-small cell lung cancer that progressed on radiotherapy plus ipilimumab.

The chain has TRBV5-1 and TRBJ1-5, with TRBD1 matching 7 bases. The junction had 3 bases not matched to a gene; V was cut back by 0 bases and J by 3 bases. The length of the CDR3 is 15 residues. Germline CDR1 reads SGHRS; CDR2 reads YFSETQ. The CDR3 DNA follows: TGCGCCAGCAGCTTGGAAGGGGGCAACAATCAGCCCCAGCATTTT. It is translated as CASSLEGGNNQPQHF.

The chain links TRBV5-1 to TRBJ1-1; D might be TRBD1 (5 bases). V was pared by 0 bases and J by 0 bases, with 9 bases between. CDR3 length: 15 amino acids. The germline V gene encodes CDR1 SGHRS and CDR2 YFSETQ. This chain's CDR3 is CASSLEGDLNTEAFF. The CDR3, as DNA: TGCGCCAGCAGCTTGGAAGGGGACTTGAACACTGAAGCTTTCTTT.

The chain combines TRBV4-2 with TRBJ1-1; 10 nucleotides agree with TRBD1. Germline V gives CDR1 LGHNA, CDR2 YNFKEQ. This CDR3 contains 16 residues. The trim removed 4 bases at V and 3 bases at J, leaving 8 bases unmatched. The CDR3 spells CASSPRQGARDTEAFF. The CDR3 DNA reads TGTGCCAGCAGCCCCCGACAGGGGGCGCGTGACACTGAAGCTTTCTTT.

The J gene is TRBJ1-1, the V gene TRBV5-1; no clear D. Trimming shortened V by 6 bases and J by 5 bases, and 20 bases separated the two germline ends. Germline V gene lookup returns CDR1 SGHRS and CDR2 YFSETQ. The length of the CDR3 is 15 residues. CDR3 coding DNA: TGCGCCAGCACCAGCTTGGGTGGAGTTGGAACTGAAGCTTTCTTT. Its translation is CASTSLGGVGTEAFF.

The rearrangement uses TRBV5-1 and TRBJ2-2, with D possibly matching TRBD2 (6 bases). Germline V lookup: CDR1 SGHRS, CDR2 YFSETQ. Trimming removed 5 bases at V and 4 bases at J, with 15 bases between. The CDR3 has 15 amino acids. CDR3 amino acids: CASSFDGGSTGELFF. CDR3 sequence (DNA): TGCGCCAGCAGTTTCGATGGGGGGAGCACCGGGGAGCTGTTTTTT.

The rearrangement uses TRBV5-6 and TRBJ2-1, with TRBD2 matching over 8 bases. Germline CDR1 is SGHDT and CDR2 is YYEEEE. V lost 3 bases, J lost 7 bases, and 6 bases stayed unmatched. The CDR3 runs 14 residues. This chain's CDR3 is CASSSRSGGNEQFF. In DNA, the CDR3 is TGTGCCAGCAGCTCCCGCAGCGGGGGAAATGAGCAGTTCTTC.

J is TRBJ1-5 and V is TRBV19, with 8 bases matching TRBD1. V was clipped by 4 bases and J by 7 bases; unmatched bases: 6. There are 14 residues in the CDR3. Per germline, CDR1 LNHDA and CDR2 SQIVND (reference sequence). This CDR3 is CASSTRQGNQPQHF. The CDR3 DNA reads as TGTGCCAGTAGTACTCGACAGGGGAACCAGCCCCAGCATTTT. Full variable domain (rest looked up from reference TRBV19 and TRBJ1-5): DGGITQSPKYLFRKEGQNVTLSCEQNLNHDAMYWYRQDPGQGLRLIYYSQIVNDFQKGDIAEGYSVSREKKESFPLTVTSAQKNPTAFYLCASSTRQGNQPQHFGDGTRLSIL.

The rearrangement links TRBV18 to TRBJ2-1, with 12 nucleotides matching TRBD2. Germline-derived CDR1 and CDR2 are KGHSH and LQKENI. V was clipped by 5 bases and J by 4 bases; unmatched bases: 3. This CDR3 is 15 amino acids long. CDR3 nucleotides: TGTGCCAGCTCAACGACTAGCGGGGGTTACAATGAGCAGTTCTTC. This translates into CASSTTSGGYNEQFF. The variable domain in full, completed from reference TRBV18 and TRBJ2-1, reads NAGVMQNPRHLVRRRGQEARLRCSPMKGHSHVYWYRQLPEEGLKFMVYLQKENIIDESGMPKERFSAEFPKEGPSILRIQQVVRGDSAAYFCASSTTSGGYNEQFFGPGTRLTVL.

This chain joins TRBV19 and TRBJ1-5, with 11 bases that match TRBD1. This CDR3 has 14 residues. Germline V CDR1 and CDR2: LNHDA, SQIVND (reference sequence). V shed 9 bases and J 9 bases; nucleotides not matched to a gene: 10. CDR3 sequence reads: CASRGQGGHWPQHF. CDR3 bases: TGTGCCAGCCGGGGACAGGGGGGTCATTGGCCCCAGCATTTT.

The chain couples TRBV6-5 to TRBJ1-5; 9 bases match TRBD1. CDR3 length equals 14 residues. Germline V gene sequence: CDR1 MNHEY, CDR2 SVGAGI. V was clipped by 7 bases and J by 3 bases; unmatched bases: 4. The CDR3 DNA is TGTGCCAGCATGGGACAGGGCCCCAATCAGCCCCAGCATTTT. Translating it yields CASMGQGPNQPQHF.

The chain combines TRBV21-1 with TRBJ2-5; the D call in the table, TRBD2, was not verified against the DNA. TRBV21-1 is marked as a pseudogene. The CDR3 contains 16 residues. The CDR3 reads CASSLCLAGVGETQYF. The CDR3 nucleotides read TGTGCCAGCAGCTTATGCCTAGCGGGGGTCGGGGAGACCCAGTACTTC.

This clone showed up just once. For the CDR3, the DNA is TGCAGTGCTTATGACAGGGATCAGCAGTACTTC. Translating gives CSAYDRDQQYF. V and J are TRBV20-1 and TRBJ2-7, with 7 positions matching TRBD1. The CDR3 runs to 11 residues. Looked up from germline, CDR1 is DFQATT and CDR2 is SNEGSKA (reference sequence). After removal of 5 bases from V and 8 bases from J, the junction contained 6 bases not matched to a gene.

The V call is TRBV5-1, the J call TRBJ2-3; 14 nucleotides match TRBD2. From germline, CDR1 is SGHRS and CDR2 YFSETQ. J gave up 0 bases and V 7 bases, and 4 bases lay outside the gene matches. The CDR3 extends over 16 amino acids. The CDR3 loop reads CASRTSGGPSTDTQYF. The CDR3 region has the DNA TGCGCCAGCCGGACTAGCGGGGGGCCGAGCACAGATACGCAGTATTTT.

This clone was detected once. This rearrangement joins TRBV2 to TRBJ2-5; 9 bases map to TRBD2. The CDR3 loop spans 15 amino acids. The germline V gene has CDR1 SNHLY and CDR2 FYNNEI. The junction had 6 bases not matched to a gene; V was cut back by 2 bases and J by 5 bases. CDR3 sequence reads: CASSERGLALETQYF. CDR3 DNA: TGTGCCAGCAGTGAAAGGGGACTAGCCCTGGAGACCCAGTACTTC.

This chain joins TRBV15 and TRBJ2-7, with unresolved D. V was cut by 3 bases and J by 4 bases, with 13 bases left in between. Germline loops: CDR1 LNHNV, CDR2 YYDKDF (reference sequence). CDR3 length equals 14 residues. The CDR3 protein is CATSSDMSSYEQYF. The CDR3, as DNA: TGTGCCACCAGCAGTGACATGTCATCGTACGAGCAGTACTTC.

The V call is TRBV9, the J call TRBJ2-5, with a possible D match to TRBD2 (5 bases). CDR1 SGDLS and CDR2 YYNGEE come from the germline V gene. CDR3 length: 11 amino acids. V was clipped by 4 bases and J by 9 bases, with 10 bases between them. CDR3 DNA sequence: TGTGCCAGCAGCACCGCGGGTCCCCAGTACTTC. Protein product: CASSTAGPQYF.

The chain combines TRBV12-5 with TRBJ2-1, with D possibly matching TRBD2 (6 bases). Germline CDR1 LGHNT, CDR2 FRNRAP. V was pared by 6 bases and J by 0 bases, with 15 bases between. This CDR3 has 16 residues. The CDR3 sequence is CASGPRDFSSYNEQFF. The CDR3 DNA is TGTGCTAGTGGCCCTCGGGACTTCAGCTCCTACAATGAGCAGTTCTTC.

This clone was counted only a few times. The chain uses TRBV25-1 and TRBJ1-3; D unclear. Germline V gene sequence: CDR1 MGHDK, CDR2 SYGVNS. V dropped 5 bases and J dropped 1 base, with 12 bases sitting between them. CDR3 size: 15 residues. CDR3 region: CASSTSMVSGNTIYF. Written as DNA, the CDR3 is TGTGCCAGCAGTACATCCATGGTATCTGGAAACACCATATATTTT.